This entry describes one TCR beta chain. Sequenced by immunoSEQ multiplex PCR; TCRdb stores in-frame clones only, minus some. The table includes about 180,000 clones, 85% to 95% detected once. The sample originates from a study of T cell responses to AZD1222 COVID-19 vaccine. The V end lost 4 bases, the J end lost 0 bases, and 11 bases lay between the germline ends. This CDR3 is 15 amino acids long. Looked up from germline, CDR1 is ENHRY and CDR2 is SYGVKD. This TCR came from an adult who received the AZD1222 COVID-19 vaccine. The chain links TRBV10-3 to TRBJ2-3; TRBD2 is a possible D gene (6 bases). This specimen consisted of peripheral blood, obtained 28 days after the second AZD1222 dose. CDR3 protein: CAISVTSMSTDTQYF. The CDR3 nucleotides read TGTGCCATCAGTGTGACTAGTATGAGCACAGATACGCAGTATTTT.